This record looks at one TCR beta chain sequence and its context. V was trimmed by 4 bases and J by 5 bases, leaving 17 bases between them. Germline CDR1 LGHNA, CDR2 YNFKEQ. The CDR3 length is 15 residues. This sample is drawn from a study of blood T cell repertoires in COVID-19. Study background: Sites in the United States, Italy and Spain provided acute and convalescent COVID-19 samples.

Here immunoSEQ multiplex PCR was the method, and the copy in TCRdb shows in-frame clones only, minus some. The sample yields about 83,000 clones, roughly nine tenths seen once. Material: peripheral blood. The receptor was derived from a woman at least 80 years old with active or convalescent COVID-19. This sequence joins TRBV4-2 and TRBJ1-2, with D perhaps TRBD1 (6 bases). The CDR3 DNA sequence: TGTGCCAGCAGCCCAGCTCAGGACAGCCTATATGGCTACACCTTC. This codes for CASSPAQDSLYGYTF.